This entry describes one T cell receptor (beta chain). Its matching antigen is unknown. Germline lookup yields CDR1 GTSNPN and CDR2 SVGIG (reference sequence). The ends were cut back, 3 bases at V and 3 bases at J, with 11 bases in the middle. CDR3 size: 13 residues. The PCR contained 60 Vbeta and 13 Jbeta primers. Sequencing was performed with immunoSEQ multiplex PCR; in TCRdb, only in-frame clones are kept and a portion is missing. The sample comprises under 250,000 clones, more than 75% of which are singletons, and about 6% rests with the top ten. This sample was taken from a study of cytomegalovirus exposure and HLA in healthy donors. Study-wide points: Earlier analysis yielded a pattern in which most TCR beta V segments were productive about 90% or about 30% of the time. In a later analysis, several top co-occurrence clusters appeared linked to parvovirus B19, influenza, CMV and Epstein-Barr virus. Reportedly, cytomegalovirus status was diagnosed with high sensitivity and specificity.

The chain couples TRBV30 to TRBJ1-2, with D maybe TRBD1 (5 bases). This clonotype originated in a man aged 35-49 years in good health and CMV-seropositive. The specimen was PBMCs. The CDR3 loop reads CAWSARADYGYTF. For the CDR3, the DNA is TGTGCCTGGAGCGCCAGGGCGGACTATGGCTACACCTTC. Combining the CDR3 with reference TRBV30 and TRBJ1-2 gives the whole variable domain SQTIHQWPATLVQPVGSPLSLECTVEGTSNPNLYWYRQAAGRGLQLLFYSVGIGQISSEVPQNLSASRPQDRQFILSSKKLLLSDSGFYLCAWSARADYGYTFGSGTRLTVV.